This entry concerns a single TCR beta chain. Its specificity is unknown. The PCR had 60 Vbeta and 13 Jbeta primers. The protocol was immunoSEQ multiplex PCR, while the TCRdb copy is restricted to in-frame clones and leaves out a portion. This table holds under 130,000 clones, roughly three quarters found once. The data are from a study of cytomegalovirus exposure and HLA in healthy donors. Study at large: Prior work identified under 130 million unique TCR beta sequences in around 170 million T cells.

Study observations and caveats: A few V segments could not be told apart, such as TRBV6-2 and TRBV6-3, and were left out. The authors listed 150 to 200 TCR beta chains as cytomegalovirus-associated. Accurate prediction of most subjects' HLA-A and HLA-B alleles from TCR beta sequences was reported.

This CDR3 is 18 amino acids long. In germline, CDR1 is SGHVS, CDR2 FQNEAQ. The V gene end was trimmed by 4 bases and the J gene end by 7 bases; junction bases not matched to a gene: 19. V gene TRBV7-8 combines with J gene TRBJ2-1; the match to TRBD2 covers 7 bases. Source material: PBMCs. The TCR originated in a man aged 40-49 years in good health and CMV-seropositive. The CDR3 is CASSSTHAAGAMRNEQFF. CDR3 coding DNA: TGTGCCAGCAGCTCCACCCACGCCGCGGGAGCGATGAGAAATGAGCAGTTCTTC.